This entry is about one TCR beta chain. Its antigen is not yet known. Base qualities are missing; no much larger clone stands one base away. This specimen comes from a study of shared clonotypes between healthy human individuals (dated by TCRdb to the early 2020s). In terms of the full investigation: The cohort included three men and a couple of women between 18 and 49 years of age. For each donor, CD4 naive and CD4 memory were each run on three plates, CD8 naive on two plates, and CD8 memory on one plate. To estimate repertoire size and how much clonotype sharing occurs between individuals, the study deeply sequenced the blood TCR repertoires of five healthy adults. To increase sequencing depth and limit assay-specific biases, different laboratories used diverse techniques to prepare libraries and sequence TCR repertoires. Each donor's leukapheresis produced roughly between roughly 0.85 and 10 billion PBMCs.

Findings and caveats that apply to the study as a whole: The small number of donors limited the genetic and exposure-history diversity represented. Pairwise subsampling led to the expectation that sequencing depth would affect the degree of clonotype sharing among donors. Across several donors, approximately 5% of naive CD4, roughly 3.4% of naive CD8, roughly 2.3% of memory CD4, and approximately 0.42% of memory CD8 clonotypes were shared. Rarefaction of sorted-subset datasets indicated incomplete sequencing despite the large sequencing depth. Clonotypes shared by all four sorted-subset donors showed higher generation probabilities than non-shared clonotypes. Larger estimated clonotype richness was generally found for naive subsets than for memory subsets. Sampling was restricted to blood, and TCR repertoires in tissues likely differ from the TCR repertoires found in blood.

TCR CDR3 regions were amplified from genomic DNA by multiplex PCR using the deep immunoSEQ assay. Extracted genomic DNA from each cell subset was distributed evenly across all wells of several immunoSEQ 96-well plates, and each plate was treated as a replicate. For sorted subsets, each replicate PCR was loaded with about 0.2 ug genomic DNA, equivalent to 32,000 or so T cell genomes. Purified libraries were quantified with a Qubit 3.0 fluorometer, sized on a Bioanalyzer 2100, and re-quantified with the KAPA Library Quantification kit. Each immunoSEQ 96-well plate was sequenced on its own single-read 150-cycle Illumina NextSeq 550 flow cell. For the original study's pipeline: The immunoSEQ output contained only junctional sequences without quality scores, so filtering could not match that applied to full-length reads. Sequences were annotated with PyIR, a Python wrapper for IgBLAST v1.9, and V/J genes and CDR3 were assigned using IMGT germline references. Reads with weak V/J assignments (E-value above 1e-6), missing CDR3, stop codons, out-of-frame junctions, or ambiguous translated residues were removed. V3J clonotypes were defined as sequences sharing the same inferred V gene, J gene, and CDR3 amino acid sequence. Percentage overlap between repertoires was computed as shared unique clonotypes divided by the size of the smaller repertoire. Richness of each repertoire was evaluated using RTK rarefaction, the Chao1 estimator, and Recon v2.1 estimates of unobserved clonotypes. Generation probabilities for all TCRbeta clonotypes obtained by the gDNA method from four donors were computed using OLGA. In TCRdb, the immuneACCESS table is reduced to in-frame sequences with V and J assigned. These tables do not hold every clone; where another copy was compared, an unresolved V gene accounts for under half, and the others remain unexplained. That table gives V, J and clone size, and the DNA gave D and trimming. The sample table records around 350,000 clones; 73% of these occur just once. The ten largest make up more than 9% of the sample.

From a lookup of the germline V gene, CDR1 and CDR2 are SGHRS and YFSETQ. The CDR3 measures 15 amino acids from cysteine to phenylalanine. CDR3 DNA is the only sequence kept; it has 45 bases, read in frame from the first base. V is pared back by 4 bases and J by 2 bases, with 12 bases lying between the germline termini. Donors were healthy HIV-negative adults with no recently reported acute infections or vaccinations. Every donor was a Caucasian adult residing in Nashville, Tennessee, USA. CD4+ T cells were enriched through magnetic negative selection, after which naive cells were positively selected on CD45RA and the remaining negative fraction served as the memory subset. After blood collection by leukapheresis, PBMCs were isolated using Ficoll-Histopaque density gradient centrifugation and then cryopreserved in the vapor phase of liquid nitrogen. Analytical flow cytometry was used to check the purity and quantity of each magnetically sorted T cell population. Genomic DNA was isolated from each sorted fraction and quantified by UV absorbance on a Nanodrop 2000c.

The sequence is built from TRBV5-1 and TRBJ1-4; the D gene remains uncertain. The clonotype was recovered from a man under 40 in good health. The sample was memory CD4+ T cells sorted from blood. The sample's cell subset or site label is to be understood as: CD45RA-negative fraction. The nucleotides read TGCGCCAGCAGCGAAGGAGGTCCCACTAATGAAAAACTGTTTTTT. This codes for CASSEGGPTNEKLFF. The CDR3 plus the reference TRBV5-1 and TRBJ1-4 genes for the other parts give the full variable domain: KAGVTQTPRYLIKTRGQQVTLSCSPISGHRSVSWYQQTPGQGLQFLFEYFSETQRNKGNFPGRFSGRQFSNSRSEMNVSTLELGDSALYLCASSEGGPTNEKLFFGSGTQLSVL.